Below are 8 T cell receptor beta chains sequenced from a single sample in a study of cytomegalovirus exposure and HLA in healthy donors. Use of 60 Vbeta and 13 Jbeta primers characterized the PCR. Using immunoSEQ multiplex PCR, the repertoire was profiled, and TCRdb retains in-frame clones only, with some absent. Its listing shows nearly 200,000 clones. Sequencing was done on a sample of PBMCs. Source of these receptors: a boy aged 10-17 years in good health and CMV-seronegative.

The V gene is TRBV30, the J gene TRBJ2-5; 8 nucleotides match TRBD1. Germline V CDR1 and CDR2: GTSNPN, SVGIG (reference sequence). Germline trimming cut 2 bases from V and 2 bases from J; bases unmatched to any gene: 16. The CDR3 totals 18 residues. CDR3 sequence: CAWSTTRLGQGPQETQYF. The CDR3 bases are TGTGCCTGGAGTACCACCCGCCTTGGACAGGGTCCTCAAGAGACCCAGTACTTC.

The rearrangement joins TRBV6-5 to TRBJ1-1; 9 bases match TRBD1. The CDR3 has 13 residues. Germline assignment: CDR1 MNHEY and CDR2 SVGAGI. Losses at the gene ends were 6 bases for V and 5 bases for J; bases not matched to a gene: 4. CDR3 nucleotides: TGTGCCAGCAGCACAGGGGGCGCGACTGAAGCTTTCTTT. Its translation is CASSTGGATEAFF.

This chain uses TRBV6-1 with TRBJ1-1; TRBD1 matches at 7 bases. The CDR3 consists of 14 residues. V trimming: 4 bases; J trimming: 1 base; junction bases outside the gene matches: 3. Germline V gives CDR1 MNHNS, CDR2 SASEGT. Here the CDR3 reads CASSGDRENTEAFF. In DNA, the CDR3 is TGTGCCAGCAGTGGAGACAGGGAGAACACTGAAGCTTTCTTT.

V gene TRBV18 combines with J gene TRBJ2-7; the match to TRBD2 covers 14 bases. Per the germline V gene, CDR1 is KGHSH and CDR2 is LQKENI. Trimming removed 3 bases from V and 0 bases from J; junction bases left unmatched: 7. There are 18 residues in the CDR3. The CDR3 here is CASSPPGLAGVSSYEQYF. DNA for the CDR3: TGTGCCAGCTCACCCCCGGGACTAGCGGGGGTTAGCTCCTACGAGCAGTACTTC. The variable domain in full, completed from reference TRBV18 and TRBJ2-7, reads NAGVMQNPRHLVRRRGQEARLRCSPMKGHSHVYWYRQLPEEGLKFMVYLQKENIIDESGMPKERFSAEFPKEGPSILRIQQVVRGDSAAYFCASSPPGLAGVSSYEQYFGPGTRLTVT.

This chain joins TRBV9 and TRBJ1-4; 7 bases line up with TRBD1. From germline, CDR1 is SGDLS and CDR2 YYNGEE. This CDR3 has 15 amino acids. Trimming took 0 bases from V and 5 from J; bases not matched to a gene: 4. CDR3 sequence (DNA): TGTGCCAGCAGCGTAGAGGGACAGAAAAATGAAAAACTGTTTTTT. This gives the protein CASSVEGQKNEKLFF.

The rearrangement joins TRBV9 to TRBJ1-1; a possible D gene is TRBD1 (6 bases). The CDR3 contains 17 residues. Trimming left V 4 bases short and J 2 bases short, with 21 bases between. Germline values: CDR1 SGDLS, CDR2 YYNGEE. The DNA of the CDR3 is TGTGCCAGCAGCACCCGCTCTCGGACAGCGGAAAACACTGAAGCTTTCTTT. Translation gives CASSTRSRTAENTEAFF. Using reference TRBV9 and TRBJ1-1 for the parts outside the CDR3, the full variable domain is DSGVTQTPKHLITATGQRVTLRCSPRSGDLSVYWYQQSLDQGLQFLIQYYNGEERAKGNILERFSAQQFPDLHSELNLSSLELGDSALYFCASSTRSRTAENTEAFFGQGTRLTVV.

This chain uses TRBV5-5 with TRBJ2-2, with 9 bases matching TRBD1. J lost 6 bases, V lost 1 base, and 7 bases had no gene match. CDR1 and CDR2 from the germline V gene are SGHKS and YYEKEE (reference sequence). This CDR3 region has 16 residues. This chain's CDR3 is CASSLPRDRVAGELFF. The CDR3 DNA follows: TGTGCCAGCAGCTTGCCACGGGACAGGGTCGCCGGGGAGCTGTTTTTT.

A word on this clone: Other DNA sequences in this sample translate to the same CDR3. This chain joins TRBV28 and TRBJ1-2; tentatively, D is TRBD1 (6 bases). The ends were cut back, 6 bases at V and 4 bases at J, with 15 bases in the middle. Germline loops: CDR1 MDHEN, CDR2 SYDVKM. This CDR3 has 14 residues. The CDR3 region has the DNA TGTGCCAGCAGACGACCCGGGACATTCTATGGCTACACCTTC. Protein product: CASRRPGTFYGYTF.